The clone carrying this TCR beta chain was counted only a few times. The same CDR3 also results from other DNA sequences found in this sample. This sample is drawn from a study of blood T cell repertoires in COVID-19. Participants in the exposed group had met a COVID-19 case in the 2 weeks before joining the study. Germline V CDR1 and CDR2: MNHEY, SMNVEV (reference sequence). The CDR3 runs to 13 residues. The germline V and J ends were trimmed by 5 bases and 1 base, with 8 bases remaining between them. Profiled with immunoSEQ multiplex PCR; TCRdb holds only in-frame clones, not every one. The table has 150,000 or so clones, approximately 80% seen once.

This chain uses TRBV27 with TRBJ1-1; D not resolved. The sequence was collected from a man in his 70s who had been exposed to COVID-19. Sequences were obtained from PBMCs or T cells enriched from blood (not recorded which). CDR3 coding DNA: TGTGCCAGCAGTCACGGGGAGAACACTGAAGCTTTCTTT. Translation: CASSHGENTEAFF.